The 22 T cell receptor beta chains presented below share a single source sample, sequenced in a study of T cells in Graves' hyperthyroidism and ophthalmopathy. The CDR3 regions of TCR beta were amplified from RNA transcripts. Using the HTBI primer set, a first-round RT-PCR was run on the TCR CDR3. TCRdb redid the calling of the multiplex PCR reads with MiXCR, one entry per CDR3 protein. Of about 400,000 distinct CDR3 sequences in the sample, about 15% are singletons; the top ten hold approximately 32%. Sequenced sample: blood. The receptors shown here come from a woman aged 30 to 39 with Graves' hyperthyroidism.

This clonotype was counted only a few times. The J gene is TRBJ1-6, the V gene TRBV28; a possible D gene is TRBD1 (5 bases). V lost 6 bases, J lost 5 bases, and 11 bases lay in between. The germline CDR1 and CDR2 sequences are MDHEN and SYDVKM. The CDR3 is 14 residues long. The CDR3 coding sequence is TGTGCCAGCAGCCAGGGCGTTGATAATTCACCCCTCCACTTT. Its translation is CASSQGVDNSPLHF.

This clonotype was counted many times. The chain links TRBV12-3 or TRBV12-4 to TRBJ2-1; 7 positions match TRBD2. V was pared by 8 bases and J by 6 bases, with 10 bases of the junction left unmatched. CDR3 size: 14 residues. CDR3 protein: CASYKGGVVNEQFF. CDR3 sequence (DNA): TGTGCCAGCTATAAGGGAGGGGTGGTCAATGAGCAGTTCTTC.

This clonotype was counted between two and nine times. The chain is built from TRBV7-9 and TRBJ1-1; a weak D match, TRBD1 (5 bases). V was cut by 11 bases and J by 8 bases, with 18 bases left in between. CDR1 is SEHNR and CDR2 is FQNEAQ in the germline V gene (reference sequence). CDR3 length: 12 residues. The CDR3 region has the DNA TGTGCCGGCCGAGAGGGGCCAAGGGAAGCTTTCTTT. This translates into CAGREGPREAFF. The variable domain in full, with the rest retrieved from reference TRBV7-9 and TRBJ1-1, is DTGVSQNPRHKITKRGQNVTFRCDPISEHNRLYWYRQTLGQGPEFLTYFQNEAQLEKSRLLSDRFSAERPKGSFSTLEIQRTEQGDSAMYLCAGREGPREAFFGQGTRLTVV.

In its sample, this clonotype was seen a few times. This chain uses TRBV29-1 with TRBJ2-2; D remains ambiguous. V was trimmed by 6 bases and J by 0 bases, leaving 11 bases between them. Germline lookup yields CDR1 SQVTM and CDR2 ANQGSEA. The CDR3 covers 14 residues. The CDR3 region has the DNA TGCAGCGTCCAAGAGGCTCCGAACACCGGGGAGCTGTTTTTT. As protein: CSVQEAPNTGELFF.

V usage is TRBV4-2 and J usage is TRBJ1-6; D is possibly TRBD1 (5 bases). The CDR3 loop spans 17 amino acids. Trimming stripped 0 bases from V and 5 bases from J, with 14 bases between. The germline gives CDR1 LGHNA, CDR2 YNFKEQ. CDR3: CASSQDTGDGNNSPLHF. DNA of the CDR3: TGTGCCAGCAGCCAAGACACGGGGGACGGAAATAATTCACCCCTCCACTTT.

The table lists this clonotype with a few counts. The V gene is TRBV9, the J gene TRBJ2-5; 8 nucleotides align to TRBD2. Germline lookup yields CDR1 SGDLS and CDR2 YYNGEE. The CDR3 is 16 residues long. J gave up 2 bases and V 0 bases, and 6 bases lay outside the gene matches. The CDR3 DNA sequence: TGTGCCAGCAGCGTAGGATCCAGCGGGAGACAAGAGACCCAGTACTTC. It specifies CASSVGSSGRQETQYF.

This clonotype was seen at least ten times. CDR3 sequence: CASSYRNLMWFF. CDR3 bases: TGTGCCAGCAGTTATCGGAACCTCATGTGGTTCTTC. This chain joins TRBV6-2 or TRBV6-3 and TRBJ2-1, with no clear D. The length of the CDR3 is 12 residues. Germline lookup yields CDR1 MNHEY and CDR2 SVGEGT. With 3 bases removed from V and 15 bases from J, the gap between germline ends came to 15 bases.

The chain couples TRBV27 to TRBJ2-5, with D possibly TRBD2 on 7 matching bases. The CDR3 is made up of 19 amino acids. V gave up 3 bases and J gave up 4 bases, with 27 bases separating them. Germline loops: CDR1 MNHEY, CDR2 SMNVEV (reference sequence). CDR3 DNA sequence: TGTGCCAGCAGTTTCAACCCCCTGCGGGGGCACCCCAGGGGAGAGACCCAGTACTTC. Translated: CASSFNPLRGHPRGETQYF.

The chain employs TRBV4-1 and TRBJ2-3; no reliable D call. Germline V gene sequence: CDR1 MGHRA, CDR2 YSYEKL. This CDR3 has 16 residues. V gave up 1 base and J gave up 3 bases, with 14 bases separating them. The CDR3 loop reads CASSQGSGRQTDTQYF. CDR3 DNA: TGCGCCAGCAGCCAAGGTAGTGGGCGGCAGACAGATACGCAGTATTTT.

This clonotype was recorded a few times. The rearrangement joins TRBV28 to TRBJ2-3; D might be TRBD2 (6 bases). Trimming shortened V by 11 bases and J by 5 bases, and 17 bases separated the two germline ends. Germline loops: CDR1 MDHEN, CDR2 SYDVKM. The CDR3 runs to 13 residues. In DNA form, the CDR3 reads TGTGCCTCCTTTCGGGAGAGGGGAGATACGCAGTATTTT. Residues: CASFRERGDTQYF.

This clonotype has only a few counts. This rearrangement joins TRBV5-1 to TRBJ2-1, with TRBD2 identical over 12 bases. The CDR3 extends over 19 amino acids. Germline V CDR1 and CDR2: SGHRS, YFSETQ. V shed 0 bases and J 2 bases; nucleotides not matched to a gene: 9. In DNA form, the CDR3 reads TGCGCCAGCAGCTTGGCGGCTAGCGGGAGGGAAAGCGCCTACAATGAGCAGTTCTTC. Protein: CASSLAASGRESAYNEQFF.

In its sample, this clonotype was seen a few times. In DNA, the CDR3 is TGCGCCAGCAGCCATTCGGGGGGCATTGGCTATGGCTACACCTTC. It codes for CASSHSGGIGYGYTF. The V and J genes are TRBV4-1 and TRBJ1-2; maybe TRBD1 (6 bases). This CDR3 has 15 residues. V lost 3 bases to trimming and J lost 4 bases, with 15 bases between them. The germline V gene encodes CDR1 MGHRA and CDR2 YSYEKL.

This clonotype occurred many times. V usage is TRBV2 and J usage is TRBJ1-1; no reliable D call. The CDR3 runs to 12 residues. The germline V gene has CDR1 SNHLY and CDR2 FYNNEI. Trimming shortened V by 9 bases and J by 1 base, and 9 bases separated the two germline ends. The CDR3 DNA reads TGTGCCAGTACTGACACGAACACTGAAGCTTTCTTT. Residues: CASTDTNTEAFF.

This clonotype was detected ten times or more. In DNA, the CDR3 is TGTGCCAGCAGCTACGACAGGATTCAAGAGACCCAGTACTTC. Amino acid sequence: CASSYDRIQETQYF. V usage is TRBV7-9 and J usage is TRBJ2-5; perhaps TRBD1 as D (6 bases). The CDR3 consists of 14 residues. Trimming took 4 bases from V and 2 from J, leaving 11 bases between them. From germline, CDR1 is SEHNR and CDR2 FQNEAQ (reference sequence).

This clonotype appeared many times. The DNA of the CDR3 is TGTGCCAGCAGTGAAGAAGCGGGAGAAGACGATGAGCAGTTCTTC. It translates to CASSEEAGEDDEQFF. The chain has TRBV2 and TRBJ2-1; 8 bases fit TRBD2. Trimming at V came to 1 base and at J to 8 bases, leaving 7 bases not matched to a gene. The germline V gene encodes CDR1 SNHLY and CDR2 FYNNEI. The CDR3 runs 15 residues. Filled out from reference TRBV2 and TRBJ2-1, the complete variable domain reads EPEVTQTPSHQVTQMGQEVILRCVPISNHLYFYWYRQILGQKVEFLVSFYNNEISEKSEIFDDQFSVERPDGSNFTLKIRSTKLEDSAMYFCASSEEAGEDDEQFFGPGTRLTVL.

V and J are TRBV6-1 and TRBJ1-6, with 7 positions matching TRBD1. Germline CDR1 is MNHNS and CDR2 is SASEGT. J was trimmed by 9 bases and V by 6 bases; bases with no gene match: 11. The CDR3 totals 15 residues. CDR3 protein: CASRARQGFSSPLHF. CDR3 DNA sequence: TGTGCCAGCAGGGCTCGACAGGGATTTAGTTCACCCCTCCACTTT.

This clonotype was picked up a small number of times. The V and J genes are TRBV2 and TRBJ1-5; maybe TRBD1 (5 bases). V was trimmed by 7 bases and J by 6 bases, leaving 16 bases between them. The CDR3 has 14 residues. CDR1 and CDR2 (germline): SNHLY, FYNNEI. CDR3 sequence: CASNPQGISQPQHF. CDR3 bases: TGTGCCAGCAATCCCCAGGGTATCAGTCAGCCCCAGCATTTT.

This clonotype was counted many times. The chain has TRBV25-1 and TRBJ2-5; D remains ambiguous. CDR1 is MGHDK, CDR2 SYGVNS, per germline. Trimming removed 4 bases from V and 5 bases from J, with 20 bases in between. The CDR3 has 16 residues. The CDR3 spells CASSGGFRVVVETQYF. CDR3 bases: TGTGCCAGCAGTGGAGGTTTCCGGGTCGTCGTGGAGACCCAGTACTTC.

Regarding this clonotype: A much larger clone differs by one base, so this may be a read error. The chain carries TRBV6-1 and TRBJ1-2; maybe TRBD1 (5 bases). Germline V gene sequence: CDR1 MNHNS, CDR2 SASEGT. The CDR3 contains 15 residues. V was shortened by 5 bases and J by 8 bases, with 21 bases between the two germline ends. The DNA for the CDR3 is TGTGCCAGCAGTCCCGTGGGCCCCGGAAAGGGGGGCTACACCTTC. As protein: CASSPVGPGKGGYTF.

This clonotype was counted ten times or more. The chain couples TRBV28 to TRBJ2-1, with 10 bases lining up with TRBD2. Germline V gives CDR1 MDHEN, CDR2 SYDVKM. The ends lost 7 bases at V and 9 bases at J; junction bases unmatched: 3. The CDR3 covers 12 residues. The CDR3 region is CASTGLAAEQFF. As DNA, the CDR3 is TGTGCCAGCACTGGACTAGCGGCTGAGCAGTTCTTC.

Only a few counts were recorded for this clonotype. This chain links TRBV7-8 with TRBJ2-1, with TRBD1 matching over 11 bases. The junction had 10 bases not matched to a gene; V was cut back by 8 bases and J by 4 bases. Germline CDR1 SGHVS, CDR2 FQNEAQ. The CDR3 contains 16 residues. The CDR3 DNA reads as TGTGCCAGCGGCCAACGGACAGGGGGCGCTTACAATGAGCAGTTCTTC. This encodes CASGQRTGGAYNEQFF.

This clonotype occurred many times. The rearrangement links TRBV30 to TRBJ1-5, with a weak D call TRBD1 (6 bases). Trimming shortened V by 1 base and J by 5 bases, and 15 bases separated the two germline ends. Germline lookup yields CDR1 GTSNPN and CDR2 SVGIG (reference sequence). The CDR3 has 15 amino acids. The CDR3 DNA reads TGTGCCTGGAGTGCGGATGCGGGGGGCTATCAGCCCCAGCATTTT. This codes for CAWSADAGGYQPQHF.